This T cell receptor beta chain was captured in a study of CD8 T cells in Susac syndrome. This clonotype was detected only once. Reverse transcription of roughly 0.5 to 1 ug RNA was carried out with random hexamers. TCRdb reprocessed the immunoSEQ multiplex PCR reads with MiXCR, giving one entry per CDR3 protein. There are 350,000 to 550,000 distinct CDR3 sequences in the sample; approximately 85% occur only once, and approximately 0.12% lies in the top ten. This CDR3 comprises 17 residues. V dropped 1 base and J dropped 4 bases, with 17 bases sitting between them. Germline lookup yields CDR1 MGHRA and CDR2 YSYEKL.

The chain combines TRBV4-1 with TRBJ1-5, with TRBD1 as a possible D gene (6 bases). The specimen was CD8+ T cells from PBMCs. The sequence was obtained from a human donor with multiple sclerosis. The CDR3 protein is CASSQGRRGRENQPQHF. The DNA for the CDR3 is TGCGCCAGCAGCCAAGGAAGACGGGGGCGGGAGAATCAGCCCCAGCATTTT.